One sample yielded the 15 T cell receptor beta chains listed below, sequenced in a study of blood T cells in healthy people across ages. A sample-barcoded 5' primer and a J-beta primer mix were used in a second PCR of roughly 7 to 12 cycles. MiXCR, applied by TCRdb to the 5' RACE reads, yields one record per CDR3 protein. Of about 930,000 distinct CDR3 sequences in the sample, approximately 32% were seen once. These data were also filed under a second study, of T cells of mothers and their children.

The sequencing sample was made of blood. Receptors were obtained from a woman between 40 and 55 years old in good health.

The CDR3 DNA is TGTGCCAGCAGCTGGGGAATAGGAACAGGGGGTCAAGAGACCCAGTACTTC. Its translation: CASSWGIGTGGQETQYF. The rearrangement links TRBV7-2 to TRBJ2-5, with TRBD1 identical over 8 bases. V dropped 4 bases and J dropped 2; count of bases not matched to a gene: 12. The germline V gene has CDR1 SGHTA and CDR2 FQGNSA. There are 17 residues in the CDR3.

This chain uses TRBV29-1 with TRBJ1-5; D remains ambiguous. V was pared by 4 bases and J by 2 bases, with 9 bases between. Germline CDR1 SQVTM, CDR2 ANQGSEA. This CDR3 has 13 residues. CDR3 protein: CSVGEAGNQPQHF. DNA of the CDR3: TGCAGCGTTGGGGAAGCCGGCAATCAGCCCCAGCATTTT. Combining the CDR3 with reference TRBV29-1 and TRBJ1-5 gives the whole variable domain SAVISQKPSRDICQRGTSLTIQCQVDSQVTMMFWYRQQPGQSLTLIATANQGSEATYESGFVIDKFPISRPNLTFSTLTVSNMSPEDSSIYLCSVGEAGNQPQHFGDGTRLSIL.

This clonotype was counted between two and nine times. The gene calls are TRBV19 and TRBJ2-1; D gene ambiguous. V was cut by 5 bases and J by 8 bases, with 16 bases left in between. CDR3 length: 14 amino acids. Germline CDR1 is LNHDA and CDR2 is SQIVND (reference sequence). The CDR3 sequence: CASSVGRRMDEQFF. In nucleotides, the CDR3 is TGTGCCAGTAGTGTGGGAAGAAGGATGGATGAGCAGTTCTTC. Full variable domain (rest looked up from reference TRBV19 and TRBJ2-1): DGGITQSPKYLFRKEGQNVTLSCEQNLNHDAMYWYRQDPGQGLRLIYYSQIVNDFQKGDIAEGYSVSREKKESFPLTVTSAQKNPTAFYLCASSVGRRMDEQFFGPGTRLTVL.

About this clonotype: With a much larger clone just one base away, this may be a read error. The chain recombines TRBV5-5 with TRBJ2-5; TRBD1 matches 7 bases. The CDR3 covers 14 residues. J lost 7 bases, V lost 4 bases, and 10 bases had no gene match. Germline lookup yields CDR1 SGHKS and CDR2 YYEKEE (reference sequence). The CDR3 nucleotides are TGTGCCAGCAGCCCGGGACAGCTCCGAGGGACCCAGTACTTC. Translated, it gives CASSPGQLRGTQYF.

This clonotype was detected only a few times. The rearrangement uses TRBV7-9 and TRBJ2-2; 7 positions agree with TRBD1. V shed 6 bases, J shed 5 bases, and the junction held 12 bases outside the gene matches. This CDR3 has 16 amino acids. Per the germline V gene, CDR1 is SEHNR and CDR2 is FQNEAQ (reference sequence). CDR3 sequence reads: CASRLTGVLGTGELFF. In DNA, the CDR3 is TGTGCCAGCAGACTAACAGGGGTCCTGGGTACCGGGGAGCTGTTTTTT. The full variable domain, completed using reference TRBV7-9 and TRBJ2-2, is DTGVSQNPRHKITKRGQNVTFRCDPISEHNRLYWYRQTLGQGPEFLTYFQNEAQLEKSRLLSDRFSAERPKGSFSTLEIQRTEQGDSAMYLCASRLTGVLGTGELFFGEGSRLTVL.

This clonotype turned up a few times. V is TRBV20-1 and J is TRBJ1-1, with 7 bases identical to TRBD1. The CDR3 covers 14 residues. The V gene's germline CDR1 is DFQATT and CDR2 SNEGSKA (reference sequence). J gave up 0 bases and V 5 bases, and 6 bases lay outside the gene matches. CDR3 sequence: CSAPRGSMNTEAFF. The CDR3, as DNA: TGCAGTGCTCCCAGGGGGTCTATGAACACTGAAGCTTTCTTT.

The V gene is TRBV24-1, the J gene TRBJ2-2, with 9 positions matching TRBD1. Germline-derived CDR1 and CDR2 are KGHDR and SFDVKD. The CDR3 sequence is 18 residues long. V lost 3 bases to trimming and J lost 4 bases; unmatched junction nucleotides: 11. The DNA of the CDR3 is TGTGCCACCAGTGATACCTGGACAGGGGCCATGGTCACCGGGGAGCTGTTTTTT. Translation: CATSDTWTGAMVTGELFF.

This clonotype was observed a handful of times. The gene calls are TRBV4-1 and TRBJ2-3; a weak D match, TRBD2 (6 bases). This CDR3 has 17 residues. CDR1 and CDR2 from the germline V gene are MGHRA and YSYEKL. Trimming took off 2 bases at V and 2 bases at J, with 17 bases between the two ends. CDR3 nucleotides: TGCGCCAGCAGCCAACCTGTTAGCGGAGCCCCCACAGATACGCAGTATTTT. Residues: CASSQPVSGAPTDTQYF.

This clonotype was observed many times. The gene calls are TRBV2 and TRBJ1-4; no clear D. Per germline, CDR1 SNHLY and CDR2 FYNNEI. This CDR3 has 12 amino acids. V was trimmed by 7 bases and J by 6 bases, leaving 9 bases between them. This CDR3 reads CASKGGDEKLFF. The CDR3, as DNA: TGTGCCAGCAAGGGAGGTGATGAAAAACTGTTTTTT.

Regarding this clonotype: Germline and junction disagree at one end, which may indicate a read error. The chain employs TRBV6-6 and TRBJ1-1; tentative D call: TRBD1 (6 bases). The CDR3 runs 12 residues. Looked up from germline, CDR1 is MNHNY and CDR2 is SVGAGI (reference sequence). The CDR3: CAGSYSRGLAFF. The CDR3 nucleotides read TGTGCCGGCAGTTACTCGAGGGGGTTAGCTTTCTTT.

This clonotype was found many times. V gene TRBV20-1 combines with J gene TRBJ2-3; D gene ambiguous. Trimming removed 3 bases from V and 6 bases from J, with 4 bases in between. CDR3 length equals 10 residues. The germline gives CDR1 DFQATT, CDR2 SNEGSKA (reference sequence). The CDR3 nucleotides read TGCAGTGCTAGGGAGGATACGCAGTATTTT. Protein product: CSAREDTQYF.

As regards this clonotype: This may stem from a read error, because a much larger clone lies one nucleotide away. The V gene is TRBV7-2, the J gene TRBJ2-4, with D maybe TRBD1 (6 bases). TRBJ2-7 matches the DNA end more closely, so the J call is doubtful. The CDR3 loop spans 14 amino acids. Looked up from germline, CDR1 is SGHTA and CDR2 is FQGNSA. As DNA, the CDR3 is TGTGCCAGCAGCTCCGGCGGCAGGGGCCACGAGCAGTACTTC. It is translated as CASSSGGRGHEQYF.

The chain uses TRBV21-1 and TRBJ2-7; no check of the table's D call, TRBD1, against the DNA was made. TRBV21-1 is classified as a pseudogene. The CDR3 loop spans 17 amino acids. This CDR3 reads CASSTDRGSRLQETRYF. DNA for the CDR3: TGTGCCAGCAGCACCGACAGGGGGTCGCGCCTTCAAGAGACCCGGTACTTC.

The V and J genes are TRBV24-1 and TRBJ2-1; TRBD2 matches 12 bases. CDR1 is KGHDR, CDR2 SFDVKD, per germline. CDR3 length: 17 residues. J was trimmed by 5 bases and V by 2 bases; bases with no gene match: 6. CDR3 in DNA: TGTGCCACCAGTGATTCCGGCGGACTAGCGGGGCACAATGAGCAGTTCTTC. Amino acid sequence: CATSDSGGLAGHNEQFF.

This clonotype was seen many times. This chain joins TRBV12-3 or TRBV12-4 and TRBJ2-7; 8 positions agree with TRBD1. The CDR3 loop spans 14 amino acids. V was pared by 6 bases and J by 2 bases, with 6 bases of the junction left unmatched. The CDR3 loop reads CASSTGQDTYEQYF. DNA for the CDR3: TGTGCCAGCAGCACGGGACAGGATACCTACGAGCAGTACTTC.